Sequencing of this T cell receptor (beta chain) was carried out in a study of shared clonotypes between healthy human individuals. Overall study context: A donor's plate count was three for CD4 naive and three for CD4 memory; CD8 naive had two and CD8 memory one.

The CDR3 consists of 15 residues. Germline assignment: CDR1 MDHEN and CDR2 SYDVKM. This clone was observed a single time. The target antigen is unknown. Study-level results: Despite large depth, sorted-subset datasets appeared incompletely sequenced. The study found lower generation probabilities in non-shared clonotypes than in those shared by all four donors.

Naive-designated CD8 cells lacked CD45RO, were positively enriched for CCR7, and omitted terminally differentiated effector memory CD45RA+ cells. The healthy adult donors were HIV-negative and reported no recent acute infections or vaccinations. Profiling relied on immunoSEQ multiplex PCR, and the TCRdb table lists in-frame clones only, not all of them. Of around 650,000 clones listed, about 96% were seen once; the top ten hold approximately 0.12%. Material: naive CD8+ T cells sorted from blood. The sequence was collected from a woman in her twenties or thirties in good health. This rearrangement joins TRBV28 to TRBJ2-5, with 9 positions matching TRBD2. The J call may be incorrect, as the DNA end agrees better with TRBJ2-7. The CDR3 bases are TGTGCCAGCAGATCTACTAGCGGGCGCTCCTACGAGCAGTACTTC. Translation gives CASRSTSGRSYEQYF.